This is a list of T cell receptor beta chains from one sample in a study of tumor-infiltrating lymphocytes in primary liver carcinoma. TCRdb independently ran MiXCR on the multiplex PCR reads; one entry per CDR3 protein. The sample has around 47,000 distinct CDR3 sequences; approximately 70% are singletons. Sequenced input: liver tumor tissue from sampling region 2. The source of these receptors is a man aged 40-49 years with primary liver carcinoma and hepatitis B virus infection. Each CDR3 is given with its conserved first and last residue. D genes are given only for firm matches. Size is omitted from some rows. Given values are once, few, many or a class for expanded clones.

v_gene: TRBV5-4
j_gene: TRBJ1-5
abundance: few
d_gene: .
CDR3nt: TGTGACAGCAGCTTGGGAGGAGGCAATCAGCCCCAGCAGTTT
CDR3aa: CDSSLGGGNQPQQF

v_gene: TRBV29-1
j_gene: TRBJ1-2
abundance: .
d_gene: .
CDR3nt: TGCAGCGTTGAAGAGAGCCGCAGGTCATATGGCTACACCTTC
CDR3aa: CSVEESRRSYGYTF

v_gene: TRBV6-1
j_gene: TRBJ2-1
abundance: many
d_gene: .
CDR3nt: TGTGCCAGCAGTATTGGAACATACAATGAGCAGTTCTTC
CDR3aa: CASSIGTYNEQFF

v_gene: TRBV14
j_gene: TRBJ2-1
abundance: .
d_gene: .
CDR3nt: TGTGCCAGAAGTGCCGTAACGGGATGGGTAAACAATGAACAGTTCTTC
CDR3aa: CARSAVTGWVNNEQFF

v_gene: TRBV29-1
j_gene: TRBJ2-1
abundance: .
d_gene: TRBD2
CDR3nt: TGCAGCGTTGCGATGACTAGCGCCGAGCAGGTGGATGAGCAGTTCTTT
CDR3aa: CSVAMTSAEQVDEQFF

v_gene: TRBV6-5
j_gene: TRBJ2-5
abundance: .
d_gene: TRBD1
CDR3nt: TGTACCAGCAGCTACGCAGGGGGCAAGGAGATCCAGTACTTC
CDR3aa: CTSSYAGGKEIQYF

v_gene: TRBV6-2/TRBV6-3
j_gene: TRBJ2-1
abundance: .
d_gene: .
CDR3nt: TGTACCAGCAAAGGGATAGGGGATCCCAATGAGCAGTTCTTC
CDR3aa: CTSKGIGDPNEQFF

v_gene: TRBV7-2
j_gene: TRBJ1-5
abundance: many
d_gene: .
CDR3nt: TGTGCCAGCAGTTACGCAGGGCAGCCCCAGCATTTT
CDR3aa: CASSYAGQPQHF

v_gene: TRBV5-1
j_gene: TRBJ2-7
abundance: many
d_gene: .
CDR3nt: TGCGCCAGCAGCCTTAACTCAGGGTCTGTCTTGTACGAGCAGTACTTC
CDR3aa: CASSLNSGSVLYEQYF

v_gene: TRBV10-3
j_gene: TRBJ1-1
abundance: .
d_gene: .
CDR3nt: TGTGTCATCCAAGGGGGAGGAGTGATCACTGAATCTTTCTTT
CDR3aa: CVIQGGGVITESFF

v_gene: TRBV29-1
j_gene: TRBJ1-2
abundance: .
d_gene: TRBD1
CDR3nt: TGCAGCGGCAAGACAGGGACGCATGGTTACACCTTC
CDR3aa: CSGKTGTHGYTF

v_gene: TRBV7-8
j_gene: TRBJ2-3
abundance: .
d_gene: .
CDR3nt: TGTGCCGGCAGCTTATGGGTTGGATCCGGGATGGCCCTAAAGATAAGTGCGCAGTATTTT
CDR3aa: CAGSLWVGSGMALKISAQYF

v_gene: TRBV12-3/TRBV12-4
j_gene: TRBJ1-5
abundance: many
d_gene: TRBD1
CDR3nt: TGTGCCAGCAGTTTCACTCCCCTAACAGGGGATCAGCCCCAGCATTTT
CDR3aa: CASSFTPLTGDQPQHF

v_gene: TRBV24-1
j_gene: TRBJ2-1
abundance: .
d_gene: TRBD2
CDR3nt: TGTGCCACCTCAGGGACTAGCGGGAAGAACAATGAGCAGTTCTTC
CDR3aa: CATSGTSGKNNEQFF

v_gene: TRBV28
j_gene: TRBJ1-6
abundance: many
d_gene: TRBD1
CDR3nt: TGTGCCAGCCTTGGGGGGGACAGGGCAGGAAGTTCACCCCTCCACTTT
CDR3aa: CASLGGDRAGSSPLHF

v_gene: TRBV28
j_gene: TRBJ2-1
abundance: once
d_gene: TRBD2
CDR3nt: TGTGCCAGCAGACTGCCGACTAGCGGGAGATACCTTGAGCAGTTCTTC
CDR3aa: CASRLPTSGRYLEQFF

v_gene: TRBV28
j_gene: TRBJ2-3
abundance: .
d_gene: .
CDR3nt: TGTACCAGCAGCCCGGGACACTACGGCAGGGATACGCTGTATTTT
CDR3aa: CTSSPGHYGRDTLYF

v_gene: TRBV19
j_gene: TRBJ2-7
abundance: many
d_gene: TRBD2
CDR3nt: TGTGCCAGTAGTTCCGGTGGGACTAGTATTTTCGAGCAGTACTTC
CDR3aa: CASSSGGTSIFEQYF

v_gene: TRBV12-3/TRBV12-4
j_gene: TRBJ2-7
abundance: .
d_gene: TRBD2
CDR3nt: TGTACCAGCAGCCCCTTAGCGGGTGGACCCTACGATCAGTACTTC
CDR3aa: CTSSPLAGGPYDQYF

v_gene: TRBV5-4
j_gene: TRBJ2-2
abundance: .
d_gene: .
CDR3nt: TGTGCCAGCAGCTCCAACACCAGGGAGCTATTTTTT
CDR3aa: CASSSNTRELFF

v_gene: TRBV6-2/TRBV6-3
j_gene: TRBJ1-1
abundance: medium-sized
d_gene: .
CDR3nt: TGTGCCAGCAGTCGTAGACCCGACTGGGCTTTCTTT
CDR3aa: CASSRRPDWAFF

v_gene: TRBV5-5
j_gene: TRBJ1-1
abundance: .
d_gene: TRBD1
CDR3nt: TGTGCCAGCAGTTTGGGGGACAGGGTTTTATCGGCTGAAGCTCTCTTT
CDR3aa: CASSLGDRVLSAEALF

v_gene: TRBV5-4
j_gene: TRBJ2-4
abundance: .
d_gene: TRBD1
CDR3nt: TGTGCCAGCAGCTTGGGAGCAGGGGGCGTGGACATTCAGAACTTC
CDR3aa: CASSLGAGGVDIQNF

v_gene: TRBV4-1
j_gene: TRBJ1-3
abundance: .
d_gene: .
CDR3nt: TGCGCCGGCAGCCAACTAAGGATAGCAGGTTCTGGAAACACCATATATTTT
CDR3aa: CAGSQLRIAGSGNTIYF

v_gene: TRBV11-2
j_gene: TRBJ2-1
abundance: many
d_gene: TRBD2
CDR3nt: TGTGCCAGCAGCTTAGATCGGGAGGGTTACAATGAGCAGTTCTTC
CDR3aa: CASSLDREGYNEQFF

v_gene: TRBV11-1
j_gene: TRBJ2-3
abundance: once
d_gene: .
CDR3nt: TGTGCCAGCAGCCAGGCTGGACAGCTTACAGATACGCAGTCTTTT
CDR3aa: CASSQAGQLTDTQSF

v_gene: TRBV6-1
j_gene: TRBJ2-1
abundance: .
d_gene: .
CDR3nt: TGTGTCCGATGGTCCGGAAGGGCCGTCAATGAGCAGTTCTTC
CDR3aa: CVRWSGRAVNEQFF

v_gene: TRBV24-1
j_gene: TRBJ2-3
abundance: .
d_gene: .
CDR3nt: TGTGCCATCATTGATCTATACACAGATACGCAGTATTTT
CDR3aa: CAIIDLYTDTQYF

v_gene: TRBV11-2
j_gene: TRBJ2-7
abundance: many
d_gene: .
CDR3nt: TGTGCCAGCAGCTTAGGGGACGGAAACCCATACGAGCAGTACTTC
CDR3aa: CASSLGDGNPYEQYF

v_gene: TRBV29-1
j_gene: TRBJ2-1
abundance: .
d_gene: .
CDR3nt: TGCAGTGCCCCGGATGGCGGCCTGGTAGGAGAGCAGTTCTTC
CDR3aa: CSAPDGGLVGEQFF

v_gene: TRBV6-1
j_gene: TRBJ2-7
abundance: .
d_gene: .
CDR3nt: TGTGCCAGCACTCGCTCAACGGATGCGAGCTCCTACGAGCAGTACTTC
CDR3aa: CASTRSTDASSYEQYF

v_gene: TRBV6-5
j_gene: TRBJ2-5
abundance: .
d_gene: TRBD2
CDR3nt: TGTGCCAGCAGTTACTCGAGCGGGACCGAAGTGGAGACCCAGTACTTC
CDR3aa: CASSYSSGTEVETQYF

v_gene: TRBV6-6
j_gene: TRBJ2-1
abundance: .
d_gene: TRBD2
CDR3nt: TGTGCCAGCAGTTACTCGAATGGGTGGACTAGCCGGCAGGATGAGCAGTTCTTC
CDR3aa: CASSYSNGWTSRQDEQFF

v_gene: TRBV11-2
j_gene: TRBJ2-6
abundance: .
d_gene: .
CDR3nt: TGTGCCACCCAGCGACCGCGCTCTGAGGCCAACGTCATGACTTTC
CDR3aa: CATQRPRSEANVMTF

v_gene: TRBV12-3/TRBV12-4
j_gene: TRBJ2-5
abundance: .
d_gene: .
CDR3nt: TGTGCCAGCAGTCATGACAGGTTTTGGGAGACCGAGTACTTC
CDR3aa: CASSHDRFWETEYF

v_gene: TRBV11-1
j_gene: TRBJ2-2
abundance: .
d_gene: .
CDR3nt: TGTACGAGCAGCTTATGGAACACCGGGGAGCTGTTTTTT
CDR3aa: CTSSLWNTGELFF

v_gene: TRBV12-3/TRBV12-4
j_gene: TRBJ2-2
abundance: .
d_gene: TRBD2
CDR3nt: TGTGCCAGCAGTTTGATGGCGGGAGGTACCGGGGAGCCGTTTTTT
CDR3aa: CASSLMAGGTGEPFF

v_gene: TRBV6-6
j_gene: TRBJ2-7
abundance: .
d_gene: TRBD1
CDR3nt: TGTGCCAGCAGAGGTCCGGGACAGTTATACGAGCAGTACTTC
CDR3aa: CASRGPGQLYEQYF

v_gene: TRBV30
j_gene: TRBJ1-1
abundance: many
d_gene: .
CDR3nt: TGTGCCTGGAGAATTGTGGGTTACACTGAAGCTTTCTTT
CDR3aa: CAWRIVGYTEAFF

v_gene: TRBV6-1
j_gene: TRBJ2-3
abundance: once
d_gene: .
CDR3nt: TGTGCCAGCAGTGAAGAACTAGGGCTAGATACGCAGTATTTT
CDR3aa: CASSEELGLDTQYF

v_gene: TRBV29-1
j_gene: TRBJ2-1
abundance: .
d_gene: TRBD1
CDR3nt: TGTAGCGTCAGGGACAGAAGCGTCTACAATGAGCAGTTCTTC
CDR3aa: CSVRDRSVYNEQFF

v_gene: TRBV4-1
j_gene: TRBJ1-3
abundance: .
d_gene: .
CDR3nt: TGCGCCAGCAGCCGAGGCCAAGTTACCTCTGGAAACACCATATATTTT
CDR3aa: CASSRGQVTSGNTIYF

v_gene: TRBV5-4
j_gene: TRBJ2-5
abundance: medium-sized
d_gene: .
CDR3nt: TGTGCCAGCAGCTTGGACAAGGCCGTCAAATACTTC
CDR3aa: CASSLDKAVKYF

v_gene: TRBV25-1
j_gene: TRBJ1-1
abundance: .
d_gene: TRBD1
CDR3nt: TGTGCCAACACCGGTGACAGGGGGCTAACTGAAGCTTTCTTC
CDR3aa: CANTGDRGLTEAFF

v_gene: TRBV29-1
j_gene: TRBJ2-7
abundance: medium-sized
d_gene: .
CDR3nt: TGCAGCGTTGAAGGAAGTGCACAGGGCTCTCTCCTCGGGCAGTACTTC
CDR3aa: CSVEGSAQGSLLGQYF

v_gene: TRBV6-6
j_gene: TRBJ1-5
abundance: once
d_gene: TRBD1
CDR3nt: TGTGCCAGCGGCGACAGGGGTAGCAATCAGCCCCAGCTTTTC
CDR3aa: CASGDRGSNQPQLF

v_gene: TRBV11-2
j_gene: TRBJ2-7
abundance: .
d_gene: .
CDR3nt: TGTCCCAGTAGCTTAGATCTTGGGTTCGAACAGTACTTC
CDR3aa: CPSSLDLGFEQYF

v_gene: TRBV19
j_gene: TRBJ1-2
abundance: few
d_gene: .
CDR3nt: TGTGCCAGTAGCCCGGAGCTCACCTATGGCTACACCTTC
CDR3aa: CASSPELTYGYTF

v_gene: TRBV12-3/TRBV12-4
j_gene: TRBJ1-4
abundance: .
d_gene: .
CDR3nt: TGTTCCAGCAGTTTAGCAGGGACTGAAAAACTGTCTTTT
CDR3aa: CSSSLAGTEKLSF

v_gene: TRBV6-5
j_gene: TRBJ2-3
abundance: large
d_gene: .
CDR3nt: TGTGCCAGTGGTGAATGGGATACGCAGTATTTT
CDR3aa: CASGEWDTQYF

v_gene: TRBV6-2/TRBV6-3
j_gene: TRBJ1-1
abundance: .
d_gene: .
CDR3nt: TGTGTCAGCAGTTATCGTGGCCGGGGCACTGAAGCTTTCTTT
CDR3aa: CVSSYRGRGTEAFF

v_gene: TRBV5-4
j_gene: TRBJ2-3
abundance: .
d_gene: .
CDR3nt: TGTACCAGCAGGGTAGTGGGACTTCGCCGTGATACGCAGTATTTT
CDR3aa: CTSRVVGLRRDTQYF

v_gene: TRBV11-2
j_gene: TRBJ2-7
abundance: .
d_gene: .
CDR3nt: TGTGCCAGCAGTTCCAGGGGCTACGAGCTGTACTTC
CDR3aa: CASSSRGYELYF